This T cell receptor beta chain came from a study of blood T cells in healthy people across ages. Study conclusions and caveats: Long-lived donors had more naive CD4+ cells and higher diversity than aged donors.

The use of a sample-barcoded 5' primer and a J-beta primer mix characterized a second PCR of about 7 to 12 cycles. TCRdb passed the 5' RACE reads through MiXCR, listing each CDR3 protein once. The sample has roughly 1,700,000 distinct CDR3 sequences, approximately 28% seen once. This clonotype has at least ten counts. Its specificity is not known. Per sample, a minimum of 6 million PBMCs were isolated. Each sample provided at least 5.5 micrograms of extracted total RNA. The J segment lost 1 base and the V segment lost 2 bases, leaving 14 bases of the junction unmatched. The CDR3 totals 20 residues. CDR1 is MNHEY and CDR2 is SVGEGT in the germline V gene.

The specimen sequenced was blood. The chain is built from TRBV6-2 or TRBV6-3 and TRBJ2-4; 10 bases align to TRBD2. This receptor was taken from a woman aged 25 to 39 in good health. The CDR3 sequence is CASSYLPALAGVGAKNIQYF. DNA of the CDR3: TGTGCCAGCAGTTACCTTCCTGCGCTAGCGGGAGTGGGTGCCAAAAACATTCAGTACTTC.